A single T cell receptor (beta chain) is shown here with its context. The source of the sample is a study of blood T cell repertoires in COVID-19. The wider study: Acute and convalescent COVID-19 samples came from the United States, Italy and Spain. T cells, B-cell-depleted T cells, or PBMCs supplied cDNA or gDNA.

In the original processing: Amplification from reference gene primers served as the basis for estimated nucleated cell counts. Assay used: immunoSEQ multiplex PCR; TCRdb lists only in-frame clones, some missing. The V and J calls and clone size come from that table; D and trimming were worked out from the DNA. The sample has about 55,000 clones; approximately 90% are singletons. The CDR3 is 13 amino acids. V shed 3 bases, J shed 10 bases, and the junction held 6 bases outside the gene matches. Germline CDR1 is MGHDK and CDR2 is SYGVNS. This TCR derives from a man in his forties with acute or convalescent COVID-19. The specimen sequenced was peripheral blood. The V and J genes are TRBV25-1 and TRBJ2-1, with 7 bases matching TRBD2. The DNA of the CDR3 is TGTGCCAGCAGTGAGGCGCGACTAGCAGAGCAGTTCTTC. Translating gives CASSEARLAEQFF.